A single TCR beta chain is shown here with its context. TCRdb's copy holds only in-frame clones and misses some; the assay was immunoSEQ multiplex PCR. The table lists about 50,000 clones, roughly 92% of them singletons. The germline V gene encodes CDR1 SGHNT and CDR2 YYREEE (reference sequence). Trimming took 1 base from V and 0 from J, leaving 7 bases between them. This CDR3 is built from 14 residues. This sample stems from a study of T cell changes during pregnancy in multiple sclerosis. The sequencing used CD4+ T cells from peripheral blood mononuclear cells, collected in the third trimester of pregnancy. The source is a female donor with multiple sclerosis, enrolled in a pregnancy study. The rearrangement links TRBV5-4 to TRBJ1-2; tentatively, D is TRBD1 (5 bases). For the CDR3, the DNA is TGTGCCAGCAGCTTGACAGGTACTAACTATGGCTACACCTTC. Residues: CASSLTGTNYGYTF.